This T cell receptor beta chain appears in the sequencing data of a study of a mutant IDH1 vaccine in newly diagnosed glioma. This sample's time point: week 35, safety follow-up. Mutant IDH1 20-mer peptide, at 300 ug, made up each vaccine dose, with topical imiquimod. As regards this clone: Its antigen is not known.

Measured with immunoSEQ multiplex PCR; TCRdb has only the in-frame clones, and not every one. This table holds about 54,000 clones, around 80% found once. The CDR3 runs 16 residues. The V and J ends lost 4 bases and 6 bases, in that order; junction bases with no gene match: 11. CDR1 is MNHEY, CDR2 SVGAGI, per germline. The chain has TRBV6-5 and TRBJ2-2; 7 nucleotides line up with TRBD2. The receptor was isolated from a woman aged 18-35 years with glioma. The sequenced sample was PBMCs, obtained from a glioma patient whose treatment included an IDH1 peptide vaccine. The DNA for the CDR3 is TGTGCCAGCAGTTCCCTCGGGCGGGGGTACCCCGGGGAGCTGTTTTTT. Translation: CASSSLGRGYPGELFF.